This entry lists 10 T cell receptor beta chains sequenced from one sample in a study of a mutant IDH1 vaccine in newly diagnosed glioma. These TCRs are of unknown antigen specificity. Time point reported: week 11, during vaccination. Every vaccine dose comprised 300 ug of mutant IDH1 20-mer peptide plus topical imiquimod. The table came from immunoSEQ multiplex PCR; TCRdb's copy has only in-frame clones and leaves some out. This table holds about 60,000 clones, approximately 84% found once. The sample consisted of PBMCs, taken from a glioma patient whose treatment included an IDH1 peptide vaccine. The receptors shown here come from a woman aged 50 to 60 with glioma.

This chain links TRBV6-5 with TRBJ1-5, with 7 nucleotides matching TRBD1. Germline V gene lookup returns CDR1 MNHEY and CDR2 SVGAGI. This CDR3 is built from 14 residues. V shed 0 bases, J shed 5 bases, and the junction held 1 base outside the gene matches. The CDR3 loop is CASSYSRGDQPQHF. The CDR3 DNA follows: TGTGCCAGCAGTTACTCCAGGGGGGATCAGCCCCAGCATTTT.

This clone was observed once. The genes are TRBV30 and TRBJ2-7; unclear D gene. This CDR3 comprises 15 residues. V was shortened by 3 bases and J by 4 bases, with 19 bases between the two germline ends. Germline V gives CDR1 GTSNPN, CDR2 SVGIG (reference sequence). The CDR3 loop reads CAWRARRAEKYEQYF. Written as DNA, the CDR3 is TGTGCCTGGAGGGCCCGAAGAGCAGAAAAGTACGAGCAGTACTTC.

Comments on this clone: A junction end diverges from the germline sequence, so it may reflect a read error. V usage is TRBV20-1 and J usage is TRBJ1-1; unclear D gene. This CDR3 comprises 11 residues. CDR1 is DFQATT and CDR2 is SNEGSKA in the germline V gene (reference sequence). The CDR3 sequence: CSVIMNIEAFF. The CDR3 bases are TGCAGTGTCATCATGAACATTGAAGCTTTCTTT.

The V call is TRBV7-9, the J call TRBJ2-7; weak D call: TRBD1 (8 bases). The CDR3 runs 13 residues. V lost 5 bases and J 3 bases, leaving 11 bases between the germline ends. The V gene's germline CDR1 is SEHNR and CDR2 FQNEAQ (reference sequence). The CDR3 sequence: CASSSGTGYEQYF. The CDR3 bases are TGTGCCAGCAGCAGCGGGACAGGCTACGAGCAGTACTTC. Looking up the rest from reference TRBV7-9 and TRBJ2-7 gives the full variable domain: DTGVSQNPRHKITKRGQNVTFRCDPISEHNRLYWYRQTLGQGPEFLTYFQNEAQLEKSRLLSDRFSAERPKGSFSTLEIQRTEQGDSAMYLCASSSGTGYEQYFGPGTRLTVT.

The J gene is TRBJ2-1, the V gene TRBV27; D is perhaps TRBD1 (6 bases). This CDR3 is 14 amino acids long. Germline CDR1 and CDR2: MNHEY and SMNVEV (reference sequence). V lost 6 bases to trimming and J lost 9 bases, with 18 bases between them. The DNA for the CDR3 is TGTGCCAGCAGCGACCTGACAGGCCCGGGTGAGCAGTTCTTC. Protein: CASSDLTGPGEQFF.

The chain combines TRBV27 with TRBJ1-2; weak D call: TRBD1 (5 bases). Germline V CDR1 and CDR2: MNHEY, SMNVEV (reference sequence). The CDR3 consists of 15 residues. The V end was cut by 3 bases, the J end by 4 bases, with 15 bases between. Here the CDR3 reads CASSLEGHEGYGYTF. In DNA, the CDR3 is TGTGCCAGCAGTTTGGAAGGACACGAGGGCTATGGCTACACCTTC.

The chain recombines TRBV7-9 with TRBJ1-1; D gene uncertain. CDR1 and CDR2 (germline): SEHNR, FQNEAQ (reference sequence). V was cut by 2 bases and J by 0 bases, with 16 bases left in between. The CDR3 sequence is 17 residues long. Here the CDR3 reads CASSLISRPTMNTEAFF. CDR3 bases: TGTGCCAGCAGCTTAATTTCTCGTCCGACGATGAACACTGAAGCTTTCTTT.

The V and J genes are TRBV5-6 and TRBJ2-7; TRBD2 matches at 15 bases. CDR1 is SGHDT, CDR2 YYEEEE, per germline. The CDR3 consists of 16 residues. With V trimmed by 3 bases and J by 4 bases, 5 bases remained unmatched. The CDR3 DNA follows: TGTGCCAGCAGCTCCCGGACTAGCGGGGGGGTGTACGAGCAGTACTTC. It is translated as CASSSRTSGGVYEQYF. Variable domain in full (rest from reference TRBV5-6 and TRBJ2-7): DAGVTQSPTHLIKTRGQQVTLRCSPKSGHDTVSWYQQALGQGPQFIFQYYEEEERQRGNFPDRFSGHQFPNYSSELNVNALLLGDSALYLCASSSRTSGGVYEQYFGPGTRLTVT.

The DNA for the CDR3 is TGTGCCAGCAGTTTACACAATAACTATGGCTACACCTTC. This translates into CASSLHNNYGYTF. The gene calls are TRBV27 and TRBJ1-2; D unclear. CDR3 length: 13 amino acids. CDR1 and CDR2 from the germline V gene are MNHEY and SMNVEV (reference sequence). Trimming removed 2 bases at V and 1 base at J, with 5 bases between.

This rearrangement joins TRBV9 to TRBJ2-2, with a tentative D call TRBD2 (6 bases). The CDR3 contains 14 residues. V gave up 5 bases and J gave up 1 base, with 9 bases separating them. Germline V lookup: CDR1 SGDLS, CDR2 YYNGEE. The DNA of the CDR3 is TGTGCCAGCAGGCGCGGGAAGAACACCGGGGAGCTGTTTTTT. Its protein is CASRRGKNTGELFF.